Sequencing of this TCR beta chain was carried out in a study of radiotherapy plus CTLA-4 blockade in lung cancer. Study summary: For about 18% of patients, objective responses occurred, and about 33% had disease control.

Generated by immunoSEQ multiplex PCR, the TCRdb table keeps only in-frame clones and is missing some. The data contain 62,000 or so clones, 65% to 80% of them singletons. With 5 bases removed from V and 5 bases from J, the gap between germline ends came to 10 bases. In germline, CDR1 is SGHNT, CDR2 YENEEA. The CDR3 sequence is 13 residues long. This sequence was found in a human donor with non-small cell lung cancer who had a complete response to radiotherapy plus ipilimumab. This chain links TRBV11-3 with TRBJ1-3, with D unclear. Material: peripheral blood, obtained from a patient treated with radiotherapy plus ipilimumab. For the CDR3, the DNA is TGTGCCAGCAGCCCGACGCAAAGAAACACCATATATTTT. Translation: CASSPTQRNTIYF.